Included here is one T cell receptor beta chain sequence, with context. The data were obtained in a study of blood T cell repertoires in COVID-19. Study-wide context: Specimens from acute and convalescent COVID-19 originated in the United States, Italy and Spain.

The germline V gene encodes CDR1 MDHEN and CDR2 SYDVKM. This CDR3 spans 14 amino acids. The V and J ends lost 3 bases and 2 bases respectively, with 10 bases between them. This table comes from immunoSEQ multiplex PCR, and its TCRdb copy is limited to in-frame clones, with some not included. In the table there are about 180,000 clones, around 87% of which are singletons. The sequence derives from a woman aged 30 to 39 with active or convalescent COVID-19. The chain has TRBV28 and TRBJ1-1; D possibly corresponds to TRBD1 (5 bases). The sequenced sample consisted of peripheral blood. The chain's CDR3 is CASSFRGVNTEAFF. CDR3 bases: TGTGCCAGCAGTTTTCGGGGGGTAAACACTGAAGCTTTCTTT.